Following are 3 T cell receptor beta chains from one sample sequenced in a study of cytomegalovirus exposure and HLA in healthy donors. Profiling relied on immunoSEQ multiplex PCR, and the TCRdb table lists in-frame clones only, not all of them. There are under 250,000 clones in the sample; 75% to 90% occur only once, and around 5.4% lies in the top ten. Sequencing was performed on PBMCs. These receptors were taken from a woman in her late teens or twenties in good health and CMV-seronegative.

The gene calls are TRBV18 and TRBJ2-7; D could derive from TRBD1 or TRBD2 (5 bases each). The CDR3 loop spans 12 amino acids. V was pared by 1 base and J by 5 bases, with 6 bases between. CDR1 is KGHSH and CDR2 is LQKENI in the germline V gene. CDR3 loop: CASSPQGHEQYF. DNA for the CDR3: TGTGCCAGCTCACCACAGGGACACGAGCAGTACTTC.

The chain couples TRBV7-9 to TRBJ1-2; TRBD1 matches 10 bases. The CDR3 totals 14 residues. The J segment lost 6 bases and the V segment lost 5 bases, leaving 6 bases of the junction unmatched. CDR1 is SEHNR, CDR2 FQNEAQ, per germline (reference sequence). CDR3 coding DNA: TGTGCCAGCAGCGCTTCGGGACAGGGGAATGGCTACACCTTC. Its protein product is CASSASGQGNGYTF.

The genes are TRBV27 and TRBJ2-3; 11 positions agree with TRBD2. The CDR3 runs 16 residues. V lost 6 bases and J lost 3; bases outside the gene matches: 8. Germline CDR1 and CDR2: MNHEY and SMNVEV (reference sequence). DNA of the CDR3: TGTGCCAGCAGGGATTATAGCGGGGGGGCTACAGATACGCAGTATTTT. Translated, it gives CASRDYSGGATDTQYF.